The 17 T cell receptor beta chains below come from one sample, sequenced in a study of blood T cell repertoires in COVID-19. The data were produced by immunoSEQ multiplex PCR, yet TCRdb's version contains in-frame clones alone and is incomplete. This repertoire shows around 130,000 clones, over 80% found once; its top ten account for roughly 10%. Sequencing was done on a sample of peripheral blood. Source of these receptors: a man in his 60s with active or convalescent COVID-19.

The chain links TRBV28 to TRBJ1-5; 10 nucleotides line up with TRBD1. The germline V gene has CDR1 MDHEN and CDR2 SYDVKM. After removal of 5 bases from V and 6 bases from J, the junction contained 7 bases not matched to a gene. This CDR3 is 15 amino acids long. CDR3 DNA sequence: TGTGCCAGCAGTCTAAGGGACAGGGGCTCTCAGCCCCAGCATTTT. This translates into CASSLRDRGSQPQHF.

The chain employs TRBV5-4 and TRBJ2-7; D unclear. Germline V gene data show CDR1 as SGHNT and CDR2 as YYREEE (reference sequence). The CDR3 is made up of 13 amino acids. The ends were cut back, 2 bases at V and 3 bases at J, with 9 bases in the middle. CDR3: CASSLATGYEQYF. The CDR3 DNA reads as TGTGCCAGCAGCTTAGCTACGGGCTACGAGCAGTACTTC.

This clone appeared once. The chain has TRBV7-2 and TRBJ1-5; 8 nucleotides match TRBD1. The germline gives CDR1 SGHTA, CDR2 FQGNSA. CDR3 size: 16 residues. Germline trimming cut 5 bases from V and 4 bases from J; bases unmatched to any gene: 10. CDR3 DNA sequence: TGTGCCAGCAGCCAAGTTGGACAGGGAGTAAATCAGCCCCAGCATTTT. It codes for CASSQVGQGVNQPQHF. Drawing the rest from reference TRBV7-2 and TRBJ1-5, the complete variable domain is GAGVSQSPSNKVTEKGKDVELRCDPISGHTALYWYRQSLGQGLEFLIYFQGNSAPDKSGLPSDRFSAERTGGSVSTLTIQRTQQEDSAVYLCASSQVGQGVNQPQHFGDGTRLSIL.

The J gene is TRBJ1-6, the V gene TRBV14, with D maybe TRBD1 (5 bases). V shed 4 bases and J shed 12 bases, with 10 bases lying between them. Germline V gives CDR1 SGHDN, CDR2 FVKESK. The CDR3 consists of 12 residues. CDR3 coding DNA: TGTGCCAGCAGCCTCCGGGGGGGACCCCTCCACTTT. Translation: CASSLRGGPLHF.

The CDR3 DNA reads TGTGCCAGCAGCCAAATCACAGGGCCGGTCTATGGCTACACCTTC. Translation gives CASSQITGPVYGYTF. This chain joins TRBV14 and TRBJ1-2; a weak D match, TRBD1 (6 bases). Deletions cut 2 bases from V and 4 bases from J, with 14 bases between. Per germline, CDR1 SGHDN and CDR2 FVKESK. The CDR3 runs 15 residues.

The rearrangement links TRBV14 to TRBJ1-1, with D possibly matching TRBD1 (6 bases). There are 15 residues in the CDR3. Germline V CDR1 and CDR2: SGHDN, FVKESK. Trimming cost V 4 bases and J 0 bases, with 12 bases left between them. The CDR3 loop is CASSRNRALNTEAFF. CDR3 in DNA: TGTGCCAGCAGCCGGAACAGGGCCCTGAACACTGAAGCTTTCTTT.

The chain has TRBV3-1 (or the pseudogene TRBV3-2) and TRBJ2-5, with D perhaps matching TRBD2 (5 bases). The CDR3 spans 14 residues. Trimming stripped 0 bases from V and 3 bases from J, with 8 bases between. Germline CDR1 and CDR2: LGHDT and YNNKEL (reference sequence). CDR3 residues: CASSQDPGKETQYF. CDR3 in DNA: TGTGCCAGCAGCCAAGATCCCGGGAAAGAGACCCAGTACTTC.

The CDR3 is CASSPGDRGYEKLFF. Written as DNA, the CDR3 is TGCGCCAGCAGCCCGGGGGACAGGGGATATGAAAAACTGTTTTTT. The chain recombines TRBV4-1 with TRBJ1-4; 10 nucleotides agree with TRBD1. The CDR3 spans 15 residues. V lost 4 bases and J lost 6; bases outside the gene matches: 5. Per the germline V gene, CDR1 is MGHRA and CDR2 is YSYEKL.

The CDR3 region is CASSQDVQGNYGYTF. The CDR3 DNA follows: TGCGCCAGCAGCCAAGATGTACAGGGAAACTATGGCTACACCTTC. The rearrangement joins TRBV4-1 to TRBJ1-2; possibly TRBD1 for D (6 bases). In germline, CDR1 is MGHRA, CDR2 YSYEKL. The V end was cut by 0 bases, the J end by 2 bases, with 10 bases between. This CDR3 has 15 residues.

V is TRBV10-3 and J is TRBJ2-2; a possible D gene is TRBD2 (5 bases). The CDR3 loop spans 15 amino acids. Trimming stripped 4 bases from V and 6 bases from J, with 15 bases between. CDR1 and CDR2 from the germline V gene are ENHRY and SYGVKD. CDR3 amino acids: CAISGPDSGAGELFF. Here the CDR3 DNA reads TGTGCCATCAGTGGCCCGGACTCCGGCGCCGGGGAGCTGTTTTTT.

The J gene is TRBJ2-2, the V gene TRBV11-2; 8 bases agree with TRBD2. V was pared by 5 bases and J by 5 bases, with 7 bases of the junction left unmatched. This CDR3 has 15 residues. Germline loops: CDR1 SGHAT, CDR2 FQNNGV. The CDR3 sequence: CASSLLRGGTGELFF. CDR3 nucleotide sequence: TGTGCCAGCAGCCTCCTTCGGGGGGGAACCGGGGAGCTGTTTTTT.

The chain has TRBV30 and TRBJ1-1; 8 nucleotides match TRBD1. The CDR3 has 16 residues. V was clipped by 0 bases and J by 1 base; unmatched bases: 7. Germline V gene sequence: CDR1 GTSNPN, CDR2 SVGIG (reference sequence). Here the CDR3 DNA reads TGTGCCTGGAGTGTACCCAGCAGGGGGCGGAACACTGAAGCTTTCTTT. It codes for CAWSVPSRGRNTEAFF.

This chain joins TRBV7-3 and TRBJ2-3, with D possibly being TRBD1 (5 bases). The CDR3 contains 14 residues. Trimming removed 1 base from V and 4 bases from J, with 9 bases in between. CDR1 and CDR2 from the germline V gene are SGHTA and FQGTGA. The CDR3 DNA is TGTGCCAGCAGCTTAAAACAGGCCCCAGATACGCAGTATTTT. Translation: CASSLKQAPDTQYF.

This clone was picked up one time. This chain uses TRBV9 with TRBJ2-2, with 7 bases that match TRBD2. With 4 bases clipped from V and 4 bases from J, the junction kept 7 bases outside the gene matches. The CDR3 totals 15 residues. Germline V gene data show CDR1 as SGDLS and CDR2 as YYNGEE. As DNA, the CDR3 is TGTGCCAGCAGCCCCCCGGGAGGATTCACCGGGGAGCTGTTTTTT. Protein: CASSPPGGFTGELFF.

This chain links TRBV6-2 or TRBV6-3 with TRBJ1-5; tentatively, D is TRBD1 (5 bases). With 4 bases removed from V and 7 bases from J, the gap between germline ends came to 8 bases. CDR3 size: 12 residues. Germline V gene lookup returns CDR1 MNHEY and CDR2 SVGEGT. The CDR3, as DNA: TGTGCCAGCAGTTGGGGCCGGCAGCCCCAGCATTTT. Translating gives CASSWGRQPQHF.

This chain joins TRBV19 and TRBJ1-1, with D possibly being TRBD1 (6 bases). CDR3 size: 16 residues. Germline-derived CDR1 and CDR2 are LNHDA and SQIVND (reference sequence). With 6 bases removed from V and 4 bases from J, the gap between germline ends came to 21 bases. Here the CDR3 reads CASRGQPRPESTEAFF. CDR3 in DNA: TGTGCCAGTAGAGGACAGCCCAGGCCGGAAAGCACTGAAGCTTTCTTT.

This rearrangement joins TRBV5-1 to TRBJ1-6; 11 bases align to TRBD1. The J segment lost 9 bases and the V segment lost 4 bases, leaving 6 bases of the junction unmatched. The CDR3 extends over 15 amino acids. Germline values: CDR1 SGHRS, CDR2 YFSETQ. This chain's CDR3 is CASSQKGQGASPLHF. The CDR3 DNA is TGCGCCAGCAGCCAAAAAGGACAGGGGGCTTCACCCCTCCACTTT.